This is a list of T cell receptor beta chains from one sample in a study of T cells in tuberculosis. Only in-frame clones appear in the TCRdb table, and some are missing; sequencing was by immunoSEQ multiplex PCR. Seen here are 30,000 to 40,000 clones, more than 85% observed once, and the top ten hold roughly 2.2%. Input material: PBMCs. The source of these receptors is a donor aged 10-35 years with latent tuberculosis or without tuberculosis infection. Both conserved end residues are part of each CDR3. The D gene is left open where the match is weak. Only some rows state a clone size, as once, few, many or a class for expanded clones.

cdr3_nt: TGTGCCAGCAATTCGGGAGTGACTGAAGCTTTCTTT
cdr3_aa: CASNSGVTEAFF
j_call: TRBJ1-1
d_call: NA
v_call: TRBV2
clone_size: NA

cdr3_nt: TGTGCCAGCAGTTTGCAGCCCAGGGGCCACTATGGCTACACCTTC
cdr3_aa: CASSLQPRGHYGYTF
j_call: TRBJ1-2
d_call: NA
v_call: TRBV27
clone_size: NA

cdr3_nt: TGTGCCAGCAGCTTAGGGACAGGGACCAACGAGCAGTACTTC
cdr3_aa: CASSLGTGTNEQYF
j_call: TRBJ2-7
d_call: TRBD1
v_call: TRBV7-6
clone_size: few

cdr3_nt: TGTGCCAGCCAAGACAGCTCTGGAAACACCATATATTTT
cdr3_aa: CASQDSSGNTIYF
j_call: TRBJ1-3
d_call: NA
v_call: TRBV28
clone_size: NA

cdr3_nt: TGTGCCAGTAGAGCCAGAGCGGAAGAATTCTACGAGCAGTACTTC
cdr3_aa: CASRARAEEFYEQYF
j_call: TRBJ2-7
d_call: NA
v_call: TRBV19
clone_size: NA

cdr3_nt: TGTGCCAGCAGTTGGGGGCTCGCATACGAGCAGTACTTC
cdr3_aa: CASSWGLAYEQYF
j_call: TRBJ2-7
d_call: NA
v_call: TRBV27
clone_size: NA

cdr3_nt: TGCAGCGCAACGGACAGGGTCAACGACTATGGCTACACCTTC
cdr3_aa: CSATDRVNDYGYTF
j_call: TRBJ1-2
d_call: TRBD1
v_call: TRBV29-1
clone_size: once

cdr3_nt: TGCAGCGTTCAGACAGGGGTGGACACTGAAGCTTTCTTT
cdr3_aa: CSVQTGVDTEAFF
j_call: TRBJ1-1
d_call: TRBD1
v_call: TRBV29-1
clone_size: NA

cdr3_nt: TGTGCCAGTAGTATAGGCGCTGGGGAGCTCTACGAGCAGTACTTC
cdr3_aa: CASSIGAGELYEQYF
j_call: TRBJ2-7
d_call: NA
v_call: TRBV19
clone_size: NA

cdr3_nt: TGTGCCAGTAGTATGGCGACATTCCCGCGAGCCGACCAAGCCTTT
cdr3_aa: CASSMATFPRADQAF
j_call: TRBJ1-1
d_call: NA
v_call: TRBV19
clone_size: NA

cdr3_nt: TGTTCCACCGGAGCGGGAGGGGGCGAGCAGTACTTC
cdr3_aa: CSTGAGGGEQYF
j_call: TRBJ2-7
d_call: TRBD2
v_call: TRBV27
clone_size: NA

cdr3_nt: TGCGCCAGCAGCTTGGGGCAGGGAATCTGGGACTATGGCTACACCTTC
cdr3_aa: CASSLGQGIWDYGYTF
j_call: TRBJ1-2
d_call: NA
v_call: TRBV5-1
clone_size: NA

cdr3_nt: TGTGCCAGCAGCCCCCAGGGTAACTATGGCTACACCTTC
cdr3_aa: CASSPQGNYGYTF
j_call: TRBJ1-2
d_call: NA
v_call: TRBV7-6
clone_size: few

cdr3_nt: TGTGCCAGCTCTGGGAGAAGAGACACCGGGGAGCTGTTTTTT
cdr3_aa: CASSGRRDTGELFF
j_call: TRBJ2-2
d_call: NA
v_call: TRBV9
clone_size: NA

cdr3_nt: TGTGCCAGCAGCCCATTCACAGGGTACGGCTACACCTTC
cdr3_aa: CASSPFTGYGYTF
j_call: TRBJ1-2
d_call: NA
v_call: TRBV9
clone_size: NA

cdr3_nt: TGTGCCAGCAGCTTTGGGGGACTATCCTACGAGCAGTACTTC
cdr3_aa: CASSFGGLSYEQYF
j_call: TRBJ2-7
d_call: TRBD2
v_call: TRBV7-2
clone_size: NA

cdr3_nt: TGCGCCAGCAGCTTGGCCCTACAGGGCTACGAGCAGTACTTC
cdr3_aa: CASSLALQGYEQYF
j_call: TRBJ2-7
d_call: NA
v_call: TRBV5-1
clone_size: NA

cdr3_nt: TGTGCCTGGAGTGGAAACAGGGGAGGCTATGGCTACACCTTC
cdr3_aa: CAWSGNRGGYGYTF
j_call: TRBJ1-2
d_call: TRBD1
v_call: TRBV30
clone_size: NA

cdr3_nt: TGCGCCAGCAGCCAAGACAAGGGGGCGGGGACCCAGTACTTC
cdr3_aa: CASSQDKGAGTQYF
j_call: TRBJ2-5
d_call: TRBD1
v_call: TRBV4-1
clone_size: few

cdr3_nt: TGTGCCATCAGGCAGATCCTAGGCACTGAAGCTTTCTTT
cdr3_aa: CAIRQILGTEAFF
j_call: TRBJ1-1
d_call: NA
v_call: TRBV10-3
clone_size: NA

cdr3_nt: TGTGCCAGCAGCCAAGATGCAGGGTCGGGCTCCTACGAGCAGTACTTC
cdr3_aa: CASSQDAGSGSYEQYF
j_call: TRBJ2-7
d_call: NA
v_call: TRBV14
clone_size: NA

cdr3_nt: TGTGCCAGCAGCTTATATAGGGGTCAGCCCCAGCATTTT
cdr3_aa: CASSLYRGQPQHF
j_call: TRBJ1-5
d_call: NA
v_call: TRBV7-3
clone_size: NA

cdr3_nt: TGTGCCAGCAGTGACCCCCGACAGGGGGGCACTGAAGCTTTCTTT
cdr3_aa: CASSDPRQGGTEAFF
j_call: TRBJ1-1
d_call: TRBD1
v_call: TRBV25-1
clone_size: NA

cdr3_nt: TGTGCCAGTACAAGAGGATACAATGAGCAGTTCTTC
cdr3_aa: CASTRGYNEQFF
j_call: TRBJ2-1
d_call: NA
v_call: TRBV19
clone_size: NA

cdr3_nt: TGTGCCAGCAGTGAAGGCACCGCTAGCAATCAGCCCCAGCATTTT
cdr3_aa: CASSEGTASNQPQHF
j_call: TRBJ1-5
d_call: NA
v_call: TRBV25-1
clone_size: NA

cdr3_nt: TGTGCCAGCAGTGAAGTTGGGCGGGGGGGTTTTAGAGAGACCCAGTACTTC
cdr3_aa: CASSEVGRGGFRETQYF
j_call: TRBJ2-5
d_call: TRBD2
v_call: TRBV2
clone_size: NA

cdr3_nt: TGTGCCAGCAGCTCCCAGGGACAGGGAGTGACCGGGGAGCTGTTTTTT
cdr3_aa: CASSSQGQGVTGELFF
j_call: TRBJ2-2
d_call: TRBD1
v_call: TRBV27
clone_size: NA

cdr3_nt: TGCGCCAGCAGTGACCAGACAGCGAACACCGGGGAGCTGTTTTTT
cdr3_aa: CASSDQTANTGELFF
j_call: TRBJ2-2
d_call: NA
v_call: TRBV10-1
clone_size: NA

cdr3_nt: TGTGCCAGCAGCCGTGGACCGACTAGCGGGAGGGATAATGAGCAGTTCTTC
cdr3_aa: CASSRGPTSGRDNEQFF
j_call: TRBJ2-1
d_call: TRBD2
v_call: TRBV7-3
clone_size: NA

cdr3_nt: TGTGCCAGCAGTTCGACAGGGAACTATGGCTACACCTTC
cdr3_aa: CASSSTGNYGYTF
j_call: TRBJ1-2
d_call: TRBD1
v_call: TRBV6-5
clone_size: NA

cdr3_nt: TGTGCCTGCGGGACAGCGGTAAACTATGGCTACACCTTC
cdr3_aa: CACGTAVNYGYTF
j_call: TRBJ1-2
d_call: TRBD1
v_call: TRBV30
clone_size: NA

cdr3_nt: TGTGCCAGCAGCCGTACCACGGGGTGGGAGACCCAGTACTTC
cdr3_aa: CASSRTTGWETQYF
j_call: TRBJ2-5
d_call: NA
v_call: TRBV9
clone_size: NA

cdr3_nt: TGTGCCATGACCCCGGGACAGGGCCTCCAGGAGCAGTACTTC
cdr3_aa: CAMTPGQGLQEQYF
j_call: TRBJ2-7
d_call: TRBD1
v_call: TRBV10-3
clone_size: NA

cdr3_nt: TGTGCCAGCAGCCGCGACAGGGGGCGCAGCCCAGATACGCAGTATTTT
cdr3_aa: CASSRDRGRSPDTQYF
j_call: TRBJ2-3
d_call: TRBD1
v_call: TRBV5-4
clone_size: NA

cdr3_nt: TGTGCCAGCAGTCTCCCTCGGGAGGGTGGGTCCTACGAGCAGTACTTC
cdr3_aa: CASSLPREGGSYEQYF
j_call: TRBJ2-7
d_call: TRBD2
v_call: TRBV28
clone_size: few

cdr3_nt: TGTGCCAGCTCACCACGTGGGGCGGCAACTAATGAAAAACTGTTTTTT
cdr3_aa: CASSPRGAATNEKLFF
j_call: TRBJ1-4
d_call: NA
v_call: TRBV18
clone_size: NA

cdr3_nt: TGTGCCAGCAGCTTGGGGGCAGGGGAAAAACTGTTTTTT
cdr3_aa: CASSLGAGEKLFF
j_call: TRBJ1-4
d_call: NA
v_call: TRBV5-5
clone_size: NA

cdr3_nt: TGTGCCAGCAGCTTTCGGGGGGCTGGAGAGCAGTACTTC
cdr3_aa: CASSFRGAGEQYF
j_call: TRBJ2-7
d_call: NA
v_call: TRBV7-2
clone_size: once

cdr3_nt: TGTGCCAGCTCATCCACTTGGGACAGGCCGCTGGCCAAAAACATTCAGTACTTC
cdr3_aa: CASSSTWDRPLAKNIQYF
j_call: TRBJ2-4
d_call: TRBD1
v_call: TRBV18
clone_size: NA

cdr3_nt: TGTGCCAGCGGCAGACAGAGTCACACAGATACGCAGTATTTT
cdr3_aa: CASGRQSHTDTQYF
j_call: TRBJ2-3
d_call: NA
v_call: TRBV28
clone_size: NA

cdr3_nt: TGTGCCAGCAGCCTGTCTGGGACAGTTACCTACAATGAGCAGTTCTTC
cdr3_aa: CASSLSGTVTYNEQFF
j_call: TRBJ2-1
d_call: TRBD1
v_call: TRBV11-2
clone_size: NA

cdr3_nt: TGCGCCAGCAGCTTGCAGGGGGACCTCTACGAGCAGTACTTC
cdr3_aa: CASSLQGDLYEQYF
j_call: TRBJ2-7
d_call: TRBD1
v_call: TRBV5-1
clone_size: NA

cdr3_nt: TGTGCCAGCAGCCACGAAAGGACAGGGGGGAAGACCCAGTACTTC
cdr3_aa: CASSHERTGGKTQYF
j_call: TRBJ2-5
d_call: TRBD1
v_call: TRBV28
clone_size: NA

cdr3_nt: TGCGCCAGCAGCTTGGAACTGAGTAATTCACCCCTCCACTTT
cdr3_aa: CASSLELSNSPLHF
j_call: TRBJ1-6
d_call: NA
v_call: TRBV5-1
clone_size: NA

cdr3_nt: TGTGCCATCAGTACTGCCACGGGAGGCTCCTACAATGAGCAGTTCTTC
cdr3_aa: CAISTATGGSYNEQFF
j_call: TRBJ2-1
d_call: TRBD2
v_call: TRBV10-3
clone_size: few

cdr3_nt: TGTGCCTGGAGTTGGGTGCTAGCCGGGGAGCTGTTTTTT
cdr3_aa: CAWSWVLAGELFF
j_call: TRBJ2-2
d_call: NA
v_call: TRBV30
clone_size: NA

cdr3_nt: TGTGCCATCAGCCAGGGGTCACACACTGAAGCTTTCTTT
cdr3_aa: CAISQGSHTEAFF
j_call: TRBJ1-1
d_call: NA
v_call: TRBV10-3
clone_size: NA

cdr3_nt: TGTGCCACCGCCGGGAACGTTCTGTACGAGCAGTACTTC
cdr3_aa: CATAGNVLYEQYF
j_call: TRBJ2-7
d_call: NA
v_call: TRBV19
clone_size: NA

cdr3_nt: TGTGCCAGCAGTGAAGAGGCGACAGGGCCAAACACCATATATTTT
cdr3_aa: CASSEEATGPNTIYF
j_call: TRBJ1-3
d_call: TRBD1
v_call: TRBV2
clone_size: NA

cdr3_nt: TGTGCCAGCAGCTTAGCGGGGGGGACCCCTAATCAGCCCCAGCATTTT
cdr3_aa: CASSLAGGTPNQPQHF
j_call: TRBJ1-5
d_call: NA
v_call: TRBV7-8
clone_size: NA

cdr3_nt: TGTGCCAGCAGTACGGCCGGGGAGCTGTTTTTT
cdr3_aa: CASSTAGELFF
j_call: TRBJ2-2
d_call: NA
v_call: TRBV6-5
clone_size: NA

cdr3_nt: TGTGCCAGCAGCTCCAGAGAATACGGGATCTCCTACGAGCAGTACTTC
cdr3_aa: CASSSREYGISYEQYF
j_call: TRBJ2-7
d_call: NA
v_call: TRBV5-8
clone_size: NA

cdr3_nt: TGCGCCAGCAGCTTGGGCGGGACAGGGGAAGGCACTGAAGCTTTCTTT
cdr3_aa: CASSLGGTGEGTEAFF
j_call: TRBJ1-1
d_call: TRBD1
v_call: TRBV5-1
clone_size: NA

cdr3_nt: TGTGCCAGCAGTGAAGGCTACAGGGCGAGCTCCTATAATTCACCCCTCCACTTT
cdr3_aa: CASSEGYRASSYNSPLHF
j_call: TRBJ1-6
d_call: NA
v_call: TRBV2
clone_size: NA

cdr3_nt: TGCAGCGTCGGGACAGGGGGCAATTCACCCCTCCACTTT
cdr3_aa: CSVGTGGNSPLHF
j_call: TRBJ1-6
d_call: TRBD1
v_call: TRBV29-1
clone_size: NA

cdr3_nt: TGCGCCACCCTCCGGGGAGCGGGGGGCACAGATACGCAGTATTTT
cdr3_aa: CATLRGAGGTDTQYF
j_call: TRBJ2-3
d_call: TRBD2
v_call: TRBV10-2
clone_size: NA